The subject of this entry is one T cell receptor (beta chain). Its antigen is not known. The V end lost 4 bases, the J end lost 0 bases, and 11 bases lay between the germline ends. CDR1 is SGHDT, CDR2 YYEEEE, per germline. The CDR3 is 16 amino acids. The record originates from a study of blood T cells in healthy people across ages. Findings and limits, study-wide: TCR beta diversity per million T cells fell roughly linearly with age. Long-lived donors carried more naive CD4+ cells and greater diversity than aged donors. Conclusively comparing naive with antigen-experienced cells was impossible with unsorted PBMCs.

With a J-beta primer mix and a sample-barcoded 5' primer, a second PCR ran 7 to 11 cycles. TCRdb reprocessed the 5' RACE reads via MiXCR and lists one record per CDR3 protein. The data hold 1,800,000 or so distinct CDR3 sequences, with about 39% observed a single time. The material sequenced was blood. The chain combines TRBV5-6 with TRBJ1-6; the D is unclear. This sequence was found in a human donor in good health. The CDR3 sequence is CASSQGPSSYNSPLHF. For the CDR3, the DNA is TGTGCCAGCAGCCAAGGGCCGAGCTCCTATAATTCACCCCTCCACTTT.